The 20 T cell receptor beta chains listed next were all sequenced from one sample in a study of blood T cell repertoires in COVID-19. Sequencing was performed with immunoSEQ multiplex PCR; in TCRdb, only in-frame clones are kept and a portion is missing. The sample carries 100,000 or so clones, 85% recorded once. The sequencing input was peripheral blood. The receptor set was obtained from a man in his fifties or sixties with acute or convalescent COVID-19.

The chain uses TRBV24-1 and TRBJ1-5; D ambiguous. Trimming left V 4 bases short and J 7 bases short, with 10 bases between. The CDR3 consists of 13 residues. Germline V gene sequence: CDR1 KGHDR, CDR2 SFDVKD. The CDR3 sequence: CATSEQRVQPQHF. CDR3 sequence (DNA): TGTGCCACCAGTGAACAGAGGGTGCAGCCCCAGCATTTT.

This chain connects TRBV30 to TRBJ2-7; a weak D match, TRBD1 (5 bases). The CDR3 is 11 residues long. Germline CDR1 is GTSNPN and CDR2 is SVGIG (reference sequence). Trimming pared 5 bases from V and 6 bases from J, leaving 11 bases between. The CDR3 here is CAWGADVEQYF. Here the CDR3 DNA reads TGTGCCTGGGGGGCGGATGTCGAGCAGTACTTC.

The CDR3 loop is CASSHRQGVHYEQYF. The CDR3 nucleotides are TGCGCCAGCAGCCACCGACAGGGGGTTCATTACGAGCAGTACTTC. The rearrangement links TRBV4-3 to TRBJ2-7; 9 positions match TRBD1. CDR1 LGHNA and CDR2 YSLEER come from the germline V gene. The CDR3 has 15 residues. V lost 3 bases and J lost 4; bases outside the gene matches: 7.

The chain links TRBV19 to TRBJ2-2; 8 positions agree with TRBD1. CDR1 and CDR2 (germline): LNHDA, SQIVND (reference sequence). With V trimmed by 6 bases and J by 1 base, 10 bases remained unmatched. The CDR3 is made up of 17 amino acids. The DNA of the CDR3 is TGTGCCAGTAGAACCCCAGGGGGCTTTGGGAACACCGGGGAGCTGTTTTTT. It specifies CASRTPGGFGNTGELFF. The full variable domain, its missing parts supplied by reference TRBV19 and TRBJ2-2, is DGGITQSPKYLFRKEGQNVTLSCEQNLNHDAMYWYRQDPGQGLRLIYYSQIVNDFQKGDIAEGYSVSREKKESFPLTVTSAQKNPTAFYLCASRTPGGFGNTGELFFGEGSRLTVL.

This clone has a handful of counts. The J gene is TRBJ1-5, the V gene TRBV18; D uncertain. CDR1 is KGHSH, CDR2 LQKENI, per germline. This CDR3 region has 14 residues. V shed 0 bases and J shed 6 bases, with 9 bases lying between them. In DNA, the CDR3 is TGTGCCAGCTCACCACCGTTAGGAGGTCAGCCCCAGCATTTT. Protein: CASSPPLGGQPQHF.

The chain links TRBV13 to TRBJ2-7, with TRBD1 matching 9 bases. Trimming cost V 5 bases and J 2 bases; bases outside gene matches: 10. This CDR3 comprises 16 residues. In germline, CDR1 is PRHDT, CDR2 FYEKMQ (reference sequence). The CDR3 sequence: CASSPGTGPRTYEQYF. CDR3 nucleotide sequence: TGTGCCAGCAGCCCAGGGACAGGGCCCAGAACCTACGAGCAGTACTTC.

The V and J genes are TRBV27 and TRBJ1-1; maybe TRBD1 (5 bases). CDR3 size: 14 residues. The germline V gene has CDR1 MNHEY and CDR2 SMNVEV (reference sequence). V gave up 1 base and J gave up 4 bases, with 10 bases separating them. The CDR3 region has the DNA TGTGCCAGCAGTTTATTTCCAGGGATCACTGAAGCTTTCTTT. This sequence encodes CASSLFPGITEAFF.

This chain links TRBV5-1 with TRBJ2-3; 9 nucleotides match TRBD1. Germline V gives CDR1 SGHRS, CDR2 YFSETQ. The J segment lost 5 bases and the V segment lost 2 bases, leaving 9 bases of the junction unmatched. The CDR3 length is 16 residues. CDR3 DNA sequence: TGCGCCAGCAGCTTAGTTGCCACGGACAGGGGAGATACGCAGTATTTT. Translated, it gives CASSLVATDRGDTQYF.

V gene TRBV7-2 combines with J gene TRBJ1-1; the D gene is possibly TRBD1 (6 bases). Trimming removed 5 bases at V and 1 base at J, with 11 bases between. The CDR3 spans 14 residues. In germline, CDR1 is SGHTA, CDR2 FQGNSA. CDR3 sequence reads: CASSTRGGNTEAFF. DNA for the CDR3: TGTGCCAGCAGCACCAGAGGGGGGAACACTGAAGCTTTCTTT.

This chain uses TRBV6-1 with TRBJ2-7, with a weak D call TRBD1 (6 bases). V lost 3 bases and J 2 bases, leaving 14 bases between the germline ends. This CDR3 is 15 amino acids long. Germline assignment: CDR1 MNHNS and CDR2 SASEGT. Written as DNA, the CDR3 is TGTGCCAGCAGTGATGTGGGCAGGGGAACCTACGAGCAGTACTTC. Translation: CASSDVGRGTYEQYF.

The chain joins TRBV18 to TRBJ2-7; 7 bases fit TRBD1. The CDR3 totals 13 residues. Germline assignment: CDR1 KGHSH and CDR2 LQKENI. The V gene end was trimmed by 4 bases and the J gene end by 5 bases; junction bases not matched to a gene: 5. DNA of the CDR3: TGTGCCAGCTCACGGACAGGCGCCAACGAGCAGTACTTC. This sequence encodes CASSRTGANEQYF. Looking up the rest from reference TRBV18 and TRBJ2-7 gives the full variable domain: NAGVMQNPRHLVRRRGQEARLRCSPMKGHSHVYWYRQLPEEGLKFMVYLQKENIIDESGMPKERFSAEFPKEGPSILRIQQVVRGDSAAYFCASSRTGANEQYFGPGTRLTVT.

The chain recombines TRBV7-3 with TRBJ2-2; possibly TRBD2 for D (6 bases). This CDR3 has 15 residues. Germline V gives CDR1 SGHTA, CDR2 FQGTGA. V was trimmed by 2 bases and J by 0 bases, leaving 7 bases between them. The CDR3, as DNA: TGTGCCAGCAGCTTAGTAGCGGCGAACACCGGGGAGCTGTTTTTT. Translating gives CASSLVAANTGELFF.

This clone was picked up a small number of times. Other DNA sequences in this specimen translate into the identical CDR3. The CDR3 loop reads CSVDSGEGQPQHF. The DNA for the CDR3 is TGCAGCGTTGATTCAGGGGAGGGACAGCCCCAGCATTTT. The chain has TRBV29-1 and TRBJ1-5, with D possibly matching TRBD1 (6 bases). This CDR3 region has 13 residues. Germline assignment: CDR1 SQVTM and CDR2 ANQGSEA. V lost 3 bases and J 7 bases, leaving 13 bases between the germline ends. The full variable domain, rest sourced from reference TRBV29-1 and TRBJ1-5, is SAVISQKPSRDICQRGTSLTIQCQVDSQVTMMFWYRQQPGQSLTLIATANQGSEATYESGFVIDKFPISRPNLTFSTLTVSNMSPEDSSIYLCSVDSGEGQPQHFGDGTRLSIL.

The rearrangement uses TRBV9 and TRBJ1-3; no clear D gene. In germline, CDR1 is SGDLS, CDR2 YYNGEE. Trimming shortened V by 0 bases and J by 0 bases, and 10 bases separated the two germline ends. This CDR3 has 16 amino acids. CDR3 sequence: CASSVADLGSGNTIYF. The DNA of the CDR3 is TGTGCCAGCAGCGTAGCAGACTTAGGCTCTGGAAACACCATATATTTT.

Here the CDR3 DNA reads TGTGCCAGCAGCTTTAGGACAGTCAACAATCAGCCCCAGCATTTT. Protein: CASSFRTVNNQPQHF. V usage is TRBV21-1 and J usage is TRBJ1-5; the DNA was not used to check the table's D call, TRBD1. TRBV21-1 is noted as a pseudogene. The CDR3 is 15 amino acids.

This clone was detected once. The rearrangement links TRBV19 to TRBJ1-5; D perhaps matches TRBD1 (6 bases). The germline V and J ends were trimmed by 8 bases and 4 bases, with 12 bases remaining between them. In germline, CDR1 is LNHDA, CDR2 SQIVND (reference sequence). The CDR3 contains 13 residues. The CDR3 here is CASQGQLNQPQHF. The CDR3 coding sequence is TGTGCCAGTCAGGGACAACTAAATCAGCCCCAGCATTTT.

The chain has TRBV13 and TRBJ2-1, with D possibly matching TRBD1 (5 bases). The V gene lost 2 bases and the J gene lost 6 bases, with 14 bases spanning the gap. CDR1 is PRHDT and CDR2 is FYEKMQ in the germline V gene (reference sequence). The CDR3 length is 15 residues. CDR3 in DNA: TGTGCCAGCAGCTTAAATGTGGGGCGGATCAATGAGCAGTTCTTC. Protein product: CASSLNVGRINEQFF.

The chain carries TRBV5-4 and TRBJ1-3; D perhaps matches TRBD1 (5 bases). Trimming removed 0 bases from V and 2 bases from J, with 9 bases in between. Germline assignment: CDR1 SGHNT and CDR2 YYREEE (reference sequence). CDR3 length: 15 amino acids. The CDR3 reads CASSLDRSTGNTIYF. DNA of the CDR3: TGTGCCAGCAGCTTGGACAGGTCCACTGGAAACACCATATATTTT.

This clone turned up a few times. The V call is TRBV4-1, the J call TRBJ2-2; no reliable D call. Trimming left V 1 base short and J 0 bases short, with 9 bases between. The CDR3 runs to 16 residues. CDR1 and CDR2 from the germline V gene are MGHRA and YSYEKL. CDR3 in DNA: TGCGCCAGCAGCCAAGTTCTGGCGGCGAACACCGGGGAGCTGTTTTTT. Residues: CASSQVLAANTGELFF.

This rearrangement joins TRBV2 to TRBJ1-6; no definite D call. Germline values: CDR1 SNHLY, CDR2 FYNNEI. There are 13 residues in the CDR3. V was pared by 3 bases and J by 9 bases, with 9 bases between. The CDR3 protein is CASSDRRVSPLHF. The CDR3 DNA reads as TGTGCCAGCAGTGATAGGAGGGTTTCACCCCTCCACTTT.